This T cell receptor beta chain was recorded in a study of T cell changes during pregnancy in multiple sclerosis. CDR3 length: 15 residues. Germline loops: CDR1 KGHSH, CDR2 LQKENI. The ends lost 4 bases at V and 1 base at J; junction bases unmatched: 2. Libraries were prepared by immunoSEQ multiplex PCR; TCRdb keeps only in-frame clonotypes and omits some of them. The table has 70,000 to 100,000 clones, 90% to 95% seen once. The sequence came from a female donor with multiple sclerosis, enrolled in a pregnancy study. The chain links TRBV18 to TRBJ1-1; 11 bases map to TRBD1. The specimen was peripheral blood, collected in the first trimester of pregnancy. The CDR3 sequence: CASSLGTGGNTEAFF. CDR3 coding DNA: TGTGCCAGCTCACTGGGGACAGGGGGGAACACTGAAGCTTTCTTT.